This T cell receptor beta chain was identified in a study of CD8 T cells in ankylosing spondylitis. Of note for this clonotype: Its antigen is unidentified.

Quantitative 5'-RACE was performed with molecular barcodes, and it yielded the TCR beta libraries. Via MiXCR, TCRdb re-called the 5' RACE reads, giving one row per CDR3 protein. This sample has 30,000 to 45,000 distinct CDR3 sequences; 16% occur once, and the top ten carry about 45%. Study results and limitations: Clones linked to disease were reported to show significant enrichment in matched ankylosing spondylitis synovial fluid. A CD8+ phenotype characterized the disease-linked clones, which were relatively rare in peripheral blood.

The CDR3 is 18 amino acids. Per germline, CDR1 DFQATT and CDR2 SNEGSKA (reference sequence). V gave up 5 bases and J gave up 0 bases; unmatched junction bases: 16. This receptor was obtained from a male donor with ankylosing spondylitis or in good health (not recorded which). This sequence joins TRBV20-1 and TRBJ2-4; 7 bases match TRBD1. What was sequenced was blood. CDR3 DNA: TGCAGTGCTGAAGGGACAGCCGGCCAATCACTAGCCAAAAACATTCAGTACTTC. Its protein product is CSAEGTAGQSLAKNIQYF.